What follows are 11 T cell receptor beta chains derived from one specimen sequenced in a study of T cell repertoires in cytomegalovirus infection. A single record per CDR3 protein comes from TCRdb applying MiXCR to the reads. The sample carries over 45,000 distinct CDR3 sequences, about a fifth recorded once. Their recognized antigens are unknown. The specimen comprised CD8+ T cells from cultured PBMCs, sampled from culture after CMV antigen stimulation. The receptors originated from a human donor in good health (CMV status not recorded). Some clones in this sample may be carry-over from other donors' samples.

The table lists this clonotype with many counts. The V gene is TRBV7-9, the J gene TRBJ2-1, with 7 positions matching TRBD2. The CDR3 is 16 residues long. Germline V gives CDR1 SEHNR, CDR2 FQNEAQ (reference sequence). With 4 bases clipped from V and 8 bases from J, the junction kept 14 bases outside the gene matches. The chain's CDR3 is CASSSYRDERGYEQFF. CDR3 DNA sequence: TGTGCCAGCAGCTCCTACCGGGACGAGCGGGGTTATGAGCAGTTCTTC.

This clonotype was detected many times. The chain carries TRBV6-5 and TRBJ2-1; D possibly corresponds to TRBD2 (6 bases). CDR1 MNHEY and CDR2 SVGAGI come from the germline V gene. This CDR3 comprises 15 residues. V gave up 5 bases and J gave up 0 bases, with 11 bases separating them. The CDR3 reads CASSRDWSSYNEQFF. The CDR3 DNA sequence: TGTGCCAGCAGTCGGGACTGGAGCTCCTACAATGAGCAGTTCTTC.

This chain joins TRBV5-1 and TRBJ1-1, with 7 bases aligning to TRBD1. Germline lookup yields CDR1 SGHRS and CDR2 YFSETQ. The V and J ends lost 6 bases and 5 bases, in that order; junction bases with no gene match: 7. The CDR3 length is 13 residues. For the CDR3, the DNA is TGCGCCAGCATCCCAGACAGGGCTACTGAAGCTTTCTTT. Amino acid sequence: CASIPDRATEAFF.

This clonotype was found a few times. This sequence joins TRBV4-3 and TRBJ1-6; D unresolved. The V gene lost 0 bases and the J gene lost 5 bases, with 8 bases spanning the gap. The CDR3 runs to 15 residues. Germline CDR1 is LGHNA and CDR2 is YSLEER. The CDR3 DNA follows: TGCGCCAGCAGCCAAGATCGGATTGATAATTCACCCCTCCACTTT. Protein sequence: CASSQDRIDNSPLHF.

This clonotype was detected many times. The chain recombines TRBV27 with TRBJ1-5; a possible D gene is TRBD1 (6 bases). Between the trimmed V and J ends, which lost 0 bases and 7 bases, there was a span of 10 bases. CDR1 and CDR2 (germline): MNHEY, SMNVEV (reference sequence). This CDR3 has 14 residues. The CDR3: CASSLSGGWQPQHF. The CDR3 DNA reads as TGTGCCAGCAGTTTATCGGGGGGCTGGCAGCCCCAGCATTTT.

This clonotype qualifies as medium-sized. This chain joins TRBV6-2 or TRBV6-3 and TRBJ2-4; D may be TRBD1 or TRBD2 (5 bases each). Germline CDR1 MNHEY, CDR2 SVGEGT. Trimming left V 6 bases short and J 0 bases short, with 18 bases between. The CDR3 is 17 residues long. CDR3 sequence: CASRGVYRELAKNIQYF. The CDR3 DNA follows: TGTGCCAGCAGGGGGGTATACAGAGAACTAGCCAAAAACATTCAGTACTTC.

This clonotype showed up many times. The CDR3 here is CSASSRINYGYTF. As DNA, the CDR3 is TGCAGTGCTAGTAGCCGGATAAACTATGGCTACACCTTC. The chain links TRBV20-1 to TRBJ1-2; the D is unclear. CDR3 length: 13 amino acids. V lost 3 bases, J lost 2 bases, and 10 bases lay in between. CDR1 is DFQATT, CDR2 SNEGSKA, per germline (reference sequence).

The chain uses TRBV19 and TRBJ1-1, with a weak D call TRBD1 (6 bases). The CDR3 covers 16 residues. Germline V CDR1 and CDR2: LNHDA, SQIVND (reference sequence). V dropped 5 bases and J dropped 0 bases, with 16 bases sitting between them. The CDR3 DNA reads as TGTGCCAGTAGTCGACCGGGGGGGGGCATGAACACTGAAGCTTTCTTT. Translation gives CASSRPGGGMNTEAFF.

A few counts support this clonotype. J is TRBJ1-1 and V is TRBV20-1, with no clear D. Germline values: CDR1 DFQATT, CDR2 SNEGSKA (reference sequence). The CDR3 sequence is 10 residues long. V lost 8 bases, J lost 1 base, and 5 bases lay in between. The CDR3 sequence is CSPSNTEAFF. Here the CDR3 DNA reads TGCAGTCCCTCGAACACTGAAGCTTTCTTT.

This clonotype has only a few counts. This chain links TRBV12-3 or TRBV12-4 with TRBJ1-1; D unclear. Between the trimmed V and J ends, which lost 7 bases and 1 base, there was a span of 13 bases. The CDR3 totals 14 residues. The DNA for the CDR3 is TGTGCCAGCAACACCCTCACGGGGAACACTGAAGCTTTCTTT. It translates to CASNTLTGNTEAFF.

This clonotype was seen more than once but under ten times. The J gene is TRBJ1-2, the V gene TRBV20-1; D is unresolved. CDR3 size: 15 residues. V was pared by 1 base and J by 2 bases, with 14 bases between. Germline CDR1 reads DFQATT; CDR2 reads SNEGSKA (reference sequence). The CDR3 loop is CSARVTQDGNYGYTF. The CDR3 DNA follows: TGCAGTGCTAGAGTTACTCAGGACGGGAACTATGGCTACACCTTC.